These T cell receptor beta chains were read from a single sample in a study of regulatory T cells in long-lasting Graves disease. TCRdb re-derived calls from the multiplex PCR reads in MiXCR, one entry per CDR3 protein. The data contain about 470,000 distinct CDR3 sequences, under 15% of them singletons. This same sample was also taken into another study, of T cells in Graves' hyperthyroidism and ophthalmopathy.

The input for sequencing was peripheral blood mononuclear cells (PBMCs), taken at new diagnosis, from a patient treated with antithyroid drugs. All receptors come from a woman between 25 and 40 years old with Graves disease. Each CDR3 is given without its conserved first and last residue. The order of the fields is J gene, V gene, CDR3 protein.

J: TRBJ2-3; V: TRBV2; CDR3: ASPEGDTDTQY
J: TRBJ2-3; V: TRBV28; CDR3: ASSRGSSTDTQY
J: TRBJ2-1; V: TRBV7-9; CDR3: ASSLRVRSYNEQF
J: TRBJ2-1; V: TRBV4-1; CDR3: ASSQVAGVNEQF
J: TRBJ2-1; V: TRBV2; CDR3: ASKERTYNEQF
J: TRBJ2-7; V: TRBV5-1; CDR3: ASSLTWGASGSYEQY
J: TRBJ2-1; V: TRBV3-1; CDR3: ASSQRRLSFNEQF
J: TRBJ2-1; V: TRBV5-1; CDR3: ASSPREARFSEQF
J: TRBJ2-3; V: TRBV15; CDR3: ATSSPTGVGDTQY
J: TRBJ2-7; V: TRBV28; CDR3: ASGLANTYEQY
J: TRBJ2-7; V: TRBV5-4; CDR3: ASSLMGGRAYEQY
J: TRBJ1-1; V: TRBV30; CDR3: AWSVPGVAWDTEAF
J: TRBJ1-1; V: TRBV13; CDR3: ASSLGRAGLNTEAF
J: TRBJ2-2; V: TRBV11-2; CDR3: ASRSPSGGPNTGELF
J: TRBJ2-1; V: TRBV7-3; CDR3: ASSFEGVNEQF